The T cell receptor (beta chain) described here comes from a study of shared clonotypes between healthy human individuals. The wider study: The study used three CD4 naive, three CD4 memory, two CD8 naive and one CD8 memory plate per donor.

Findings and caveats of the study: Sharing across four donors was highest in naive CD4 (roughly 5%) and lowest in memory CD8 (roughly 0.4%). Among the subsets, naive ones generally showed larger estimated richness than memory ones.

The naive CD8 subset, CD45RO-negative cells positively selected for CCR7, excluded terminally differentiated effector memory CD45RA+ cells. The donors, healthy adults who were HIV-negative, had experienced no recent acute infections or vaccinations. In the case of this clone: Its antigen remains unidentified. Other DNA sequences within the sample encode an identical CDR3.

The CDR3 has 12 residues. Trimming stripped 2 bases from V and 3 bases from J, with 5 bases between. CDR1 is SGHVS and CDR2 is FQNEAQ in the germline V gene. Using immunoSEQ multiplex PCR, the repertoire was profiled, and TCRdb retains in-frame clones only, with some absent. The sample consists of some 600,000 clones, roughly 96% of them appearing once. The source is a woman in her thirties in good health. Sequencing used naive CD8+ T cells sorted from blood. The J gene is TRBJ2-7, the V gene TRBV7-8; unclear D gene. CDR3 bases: TGTGCCAGCAGCTTATCCAGCTACGAGCAGTACTTC. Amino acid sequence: CASSLSSYEQYF.